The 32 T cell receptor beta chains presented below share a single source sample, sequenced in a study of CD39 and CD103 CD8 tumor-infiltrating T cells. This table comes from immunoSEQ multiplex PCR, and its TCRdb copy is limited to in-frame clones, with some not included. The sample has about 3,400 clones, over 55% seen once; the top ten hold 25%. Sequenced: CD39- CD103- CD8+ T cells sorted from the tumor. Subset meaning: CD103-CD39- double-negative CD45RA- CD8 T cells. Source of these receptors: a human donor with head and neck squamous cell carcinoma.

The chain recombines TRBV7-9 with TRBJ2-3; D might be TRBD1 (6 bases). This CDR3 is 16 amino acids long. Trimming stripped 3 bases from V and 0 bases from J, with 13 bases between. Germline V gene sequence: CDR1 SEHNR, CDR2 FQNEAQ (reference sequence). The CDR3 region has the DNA TGTGCCAGCAGCTTCGGACAGAGCTTTAGCACAGATACGCAGTATTTT. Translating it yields CASSFGQSFSTDTQYF.

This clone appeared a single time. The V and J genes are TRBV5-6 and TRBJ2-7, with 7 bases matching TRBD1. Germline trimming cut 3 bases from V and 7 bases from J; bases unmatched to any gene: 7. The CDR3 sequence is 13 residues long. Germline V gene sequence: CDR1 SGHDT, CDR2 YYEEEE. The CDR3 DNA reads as TGTGCCAGCAGCTACTGGACAGGATATGAGCAGTACTTC. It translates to CASSYWTGYEQYF. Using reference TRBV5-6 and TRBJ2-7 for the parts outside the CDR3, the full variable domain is DAGVTQSPTHLIKTRGQQVTLRCSPKSGHDTVSWYQQALGQGPQFIFQYYEEEERQRGNFPDRFSGHQFPNYSSELNVNALLLGDSALYLCASSYWTGYEQYFGPGTRLTVT.

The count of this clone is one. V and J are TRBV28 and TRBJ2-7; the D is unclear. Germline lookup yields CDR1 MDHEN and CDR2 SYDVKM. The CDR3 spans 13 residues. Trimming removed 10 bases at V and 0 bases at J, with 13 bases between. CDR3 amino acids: CATREPNSYEQYF. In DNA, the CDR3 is TGTGCCACCAGAGAACCCAACTCCTACGAGCAGTACTTC.

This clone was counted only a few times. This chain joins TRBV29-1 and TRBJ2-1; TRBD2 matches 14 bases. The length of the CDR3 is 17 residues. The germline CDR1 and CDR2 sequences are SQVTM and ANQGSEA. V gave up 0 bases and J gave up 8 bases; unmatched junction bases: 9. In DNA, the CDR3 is TGCAGCGTTGAAGAGGGAGGGACTAGCGGGGGCTTCTATGAGCAGTTCTTC. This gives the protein CSVEEGGTSGGFYEQFF.

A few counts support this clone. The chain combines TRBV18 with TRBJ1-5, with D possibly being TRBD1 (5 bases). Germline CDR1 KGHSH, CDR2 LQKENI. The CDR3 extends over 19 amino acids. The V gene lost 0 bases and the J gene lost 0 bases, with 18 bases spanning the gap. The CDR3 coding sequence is TGTGCCAGCTCACCACCGTTAGGAGGGGCCGAATATAGCAATCAGCCCCAGCATTTT. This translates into CASSPPLGGAEYSNQPQHF.

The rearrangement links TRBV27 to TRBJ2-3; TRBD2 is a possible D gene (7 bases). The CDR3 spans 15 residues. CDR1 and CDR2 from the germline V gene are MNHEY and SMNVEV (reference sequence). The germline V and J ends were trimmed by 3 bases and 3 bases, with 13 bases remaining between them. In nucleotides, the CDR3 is TGTGCCAGCAGTTTGTACGGGGGGCGGACAGATACGCAGTATTTT. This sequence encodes CASSLYGGRTDTQYF.

CDR3 protein: CASSYPRGGTDPTDTQYF. In DNA, the CDR3 is TGTGCCAGCAGTTATCCAAGGGGAGGGACAGACCCCACAGATACGCAGTATTTT. The chain has TRBV28 and TRBJ2-3, with D perhaps TRBD1 or TRBD2 (7 bases each). CDR1 is MDHEN, CDR2 SYDVKM, per germline. The CDR3 sequence is 18 residues long. Trimming cost V 4 bases and J 2 bases, with 22 bases left between them.

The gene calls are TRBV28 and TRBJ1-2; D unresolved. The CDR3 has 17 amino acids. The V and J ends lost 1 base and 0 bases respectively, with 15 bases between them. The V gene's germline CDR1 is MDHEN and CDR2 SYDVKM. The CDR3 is CASSLSWGTPSNYGYTF. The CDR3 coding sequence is TGTGCCAGCAGTTTATCTTGGGGAACCCCTTCTAACTATGGCTACACCTTC.

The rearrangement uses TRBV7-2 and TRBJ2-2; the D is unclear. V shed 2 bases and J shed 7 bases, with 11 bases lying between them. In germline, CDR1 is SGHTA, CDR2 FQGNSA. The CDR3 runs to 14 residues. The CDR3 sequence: CASSLNKGVGELFF. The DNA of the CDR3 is TGTGCCAGCAGCTTAAATAAGGGTGTCGGGGAGCTGTTTTTT.

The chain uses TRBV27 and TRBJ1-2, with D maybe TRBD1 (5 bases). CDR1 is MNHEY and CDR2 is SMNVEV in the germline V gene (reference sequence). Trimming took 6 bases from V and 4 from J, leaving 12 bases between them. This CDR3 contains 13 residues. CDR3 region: CASSNGGVYGYTF. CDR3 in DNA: TGTGCCAGCAGCAACGGGGGAGTCTATGGCTACACCTTC.

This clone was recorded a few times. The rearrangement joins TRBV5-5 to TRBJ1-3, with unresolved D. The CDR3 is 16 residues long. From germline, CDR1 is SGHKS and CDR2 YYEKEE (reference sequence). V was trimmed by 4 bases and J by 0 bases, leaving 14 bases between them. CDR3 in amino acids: CASSPTRASSGNTIYF. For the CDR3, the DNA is TGTGCCAGCAGCCCGACAAGGGCGAGCTCTGGAAACACCATATATTTT.

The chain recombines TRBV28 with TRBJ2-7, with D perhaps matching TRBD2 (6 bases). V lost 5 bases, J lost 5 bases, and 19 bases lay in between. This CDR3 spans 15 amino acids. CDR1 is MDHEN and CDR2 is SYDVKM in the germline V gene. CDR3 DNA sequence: TGTGCCAGCAGTCCCCGACTAGGCGTGTTGGACGAGCAGTACTTC. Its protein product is CASSPRLGVLDEQYF.

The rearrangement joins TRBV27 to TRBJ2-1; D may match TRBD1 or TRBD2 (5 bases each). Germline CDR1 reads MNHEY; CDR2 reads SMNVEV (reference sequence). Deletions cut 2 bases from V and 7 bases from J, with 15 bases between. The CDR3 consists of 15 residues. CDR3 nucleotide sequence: TGTGCCAGCAGTTTAACGAGGGGCTTATTAAATGAGCAGTTCTTC. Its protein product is CASSLTRGLLNEQFF.

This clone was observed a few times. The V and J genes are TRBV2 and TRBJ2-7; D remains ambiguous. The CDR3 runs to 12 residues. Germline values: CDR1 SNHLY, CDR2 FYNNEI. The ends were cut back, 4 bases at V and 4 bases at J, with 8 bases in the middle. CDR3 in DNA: TGTGCCAGCAGTGTCGAAGTGTACGAGCAGTACTTC. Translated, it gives CASSVEVYEQYF.

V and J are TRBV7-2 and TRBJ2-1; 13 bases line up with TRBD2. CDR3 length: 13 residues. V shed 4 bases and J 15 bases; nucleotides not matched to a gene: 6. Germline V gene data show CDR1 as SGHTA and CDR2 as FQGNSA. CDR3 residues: CASSSGLAGHVFF. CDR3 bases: TGTGCCAGCAGCTCGGGACTAGCGGGGCATGTGTTCTTC.

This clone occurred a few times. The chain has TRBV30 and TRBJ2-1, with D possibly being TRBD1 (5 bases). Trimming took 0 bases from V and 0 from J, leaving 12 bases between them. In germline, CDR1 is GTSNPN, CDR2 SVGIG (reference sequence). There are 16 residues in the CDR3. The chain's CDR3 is CAWSVQVGFSYNEQFF. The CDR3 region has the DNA TGTGCCTGGAGTGTACAGGTGGGGTTCTCCTACAATGAGCAGTTCTTC.

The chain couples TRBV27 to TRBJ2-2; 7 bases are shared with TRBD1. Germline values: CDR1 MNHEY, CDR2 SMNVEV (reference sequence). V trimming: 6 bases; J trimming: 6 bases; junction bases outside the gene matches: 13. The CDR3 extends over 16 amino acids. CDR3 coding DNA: TGTGCCAGCAGCCGAGTGGGGCAGGGGGATGCCGGGGAGCTGTTTTTT. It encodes CASSRVGQGDAGELFF.

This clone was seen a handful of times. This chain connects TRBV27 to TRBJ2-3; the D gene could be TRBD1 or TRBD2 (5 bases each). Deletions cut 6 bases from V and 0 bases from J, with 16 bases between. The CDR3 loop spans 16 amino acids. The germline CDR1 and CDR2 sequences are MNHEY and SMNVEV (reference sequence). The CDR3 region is CASSPGGGPSTDTQYF. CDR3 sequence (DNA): TGTGCCAGCAGCCCCGGTGGGGGTCCGAGCACAGATACGCAGTATTTT.

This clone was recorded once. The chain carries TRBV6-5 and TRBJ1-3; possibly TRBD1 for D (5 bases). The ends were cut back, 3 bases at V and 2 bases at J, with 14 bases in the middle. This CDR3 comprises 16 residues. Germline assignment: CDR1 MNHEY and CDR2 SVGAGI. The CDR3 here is CASSYYLSGPGNTIYF. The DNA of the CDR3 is TGTGCCAGCAGTTATTACCTCTCGGGGCCTGGAAACACCATATATTTT.

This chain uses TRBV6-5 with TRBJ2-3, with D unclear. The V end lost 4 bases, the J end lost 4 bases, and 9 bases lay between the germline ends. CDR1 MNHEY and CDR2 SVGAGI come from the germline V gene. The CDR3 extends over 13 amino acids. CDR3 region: CASSSLTADTQYF. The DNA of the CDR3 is TGTGCCAGCAGTTCGCTCACGGCAGATACGCAGTATTTT.

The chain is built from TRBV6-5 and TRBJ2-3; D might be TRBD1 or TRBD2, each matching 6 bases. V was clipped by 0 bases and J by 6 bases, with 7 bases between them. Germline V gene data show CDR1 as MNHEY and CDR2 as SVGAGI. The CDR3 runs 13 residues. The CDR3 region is CASSYSGGDTQYF. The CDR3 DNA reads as TGTGCCAGCAGTTACTCGGGGGGCGATACGCAGTATTTT.

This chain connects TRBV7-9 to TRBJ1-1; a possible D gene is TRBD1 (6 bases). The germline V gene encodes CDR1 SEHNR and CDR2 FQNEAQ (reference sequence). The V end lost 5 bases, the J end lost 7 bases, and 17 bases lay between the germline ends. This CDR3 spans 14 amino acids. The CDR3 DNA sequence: TGTGCCAGCAGCGGGTGGACAGACCTCGGTGAAGCTTTCTTT. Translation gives CASSGWTDLGEAFF. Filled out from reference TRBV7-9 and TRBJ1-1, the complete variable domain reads DTGVSQNPRHKITKRGQNVTFRCDPISEHNRLYWYRQTLGQGPEFLTYFQNEAQLEKSRLLSDRFSAERPKGSFSTLEIQRTEQGDSAMYLCASSGWTDLGEAFFGQGTRLTVV.

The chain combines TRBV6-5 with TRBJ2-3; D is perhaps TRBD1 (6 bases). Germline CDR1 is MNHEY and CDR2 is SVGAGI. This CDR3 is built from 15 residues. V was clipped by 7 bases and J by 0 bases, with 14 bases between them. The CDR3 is CASTLQGSSTDTQYF. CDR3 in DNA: TGTGCCAGCACGTTACAGGGCTCAAGCACAGATACGCAGTATTTT.

The CDR3 DNA follows: TGTGCCAGCAGCTTACGCCGTTTCGTCTACGAGCAGTACTTC. It encodes CASSLRRFVYEQYF. The genes are TRBV5-6 and TRBJ2-7; D is unclear. V was pared by 2 bases and J by 3 bases, with 12 bases between. From germline, CDR1 is SGHDT and CDR2 YYEEEE. The CDR3 is 14 residues long.

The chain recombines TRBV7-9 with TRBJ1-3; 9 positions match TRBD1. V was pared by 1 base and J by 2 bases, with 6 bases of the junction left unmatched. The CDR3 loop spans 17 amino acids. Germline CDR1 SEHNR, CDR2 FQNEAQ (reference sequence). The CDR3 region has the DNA TGTGCCAGCAGCTTAGAGGGGGGACAGGGACCTGGAAACACCATATATTTT. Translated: CASSLEGGQGPGNTIYF. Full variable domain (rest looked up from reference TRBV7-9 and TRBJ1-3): DTGVSQNPRHKITKRGQNVTFRCDPISEHNRLYWYRQTLGQGPEFLTYFQNEAQLEKSRLLSDRFSAERPKGSFSTLEIQRTEQGDSAMYLCASSLEGGQGPGNTIYFGEGSWLTVV.

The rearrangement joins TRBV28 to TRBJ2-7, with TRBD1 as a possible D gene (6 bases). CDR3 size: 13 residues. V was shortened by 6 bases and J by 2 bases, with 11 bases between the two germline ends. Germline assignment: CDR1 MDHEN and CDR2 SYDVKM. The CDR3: CASSDRFPYEQYF. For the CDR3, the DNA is TGTGCCAGCAGCGACAGGTTCCCCTACGAGCAGTACTTC.

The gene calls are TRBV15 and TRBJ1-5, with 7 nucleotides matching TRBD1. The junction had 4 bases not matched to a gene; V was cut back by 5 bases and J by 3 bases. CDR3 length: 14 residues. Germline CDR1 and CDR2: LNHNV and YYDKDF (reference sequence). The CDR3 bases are TGTGCCACCAGCGCCGACAGGGACAATCAGCCCCAGCATTTT. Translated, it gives CATSADRDNQPQHF.

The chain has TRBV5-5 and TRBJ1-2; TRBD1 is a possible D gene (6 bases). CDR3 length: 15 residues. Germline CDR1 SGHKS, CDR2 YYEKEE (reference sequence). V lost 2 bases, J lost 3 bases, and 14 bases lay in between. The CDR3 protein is CASSFDPTGDYGYTF. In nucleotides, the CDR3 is TGTGCCAGCAGCTTTGACCCGACAGGAGACTATGGCTACACCTTC.

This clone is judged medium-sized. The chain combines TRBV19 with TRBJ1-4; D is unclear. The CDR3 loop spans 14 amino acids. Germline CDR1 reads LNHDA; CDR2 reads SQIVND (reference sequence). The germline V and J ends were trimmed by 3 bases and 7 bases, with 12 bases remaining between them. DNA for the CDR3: TGTGCCAGTAGTATCGTGCCCTGGGGTGAAAAACTGTTTTTT. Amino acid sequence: CASSIVPWGEKLFF.

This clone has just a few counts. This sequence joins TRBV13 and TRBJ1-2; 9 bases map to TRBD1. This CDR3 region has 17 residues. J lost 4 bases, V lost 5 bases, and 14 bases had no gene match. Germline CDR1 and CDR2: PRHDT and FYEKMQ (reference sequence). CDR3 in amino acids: CASSRSGQGNPFYGYTF. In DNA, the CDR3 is TGTGCCAGCAGCCGATCCGGACAGGGGAATCCCTTCTATGGCTACACCTTC.

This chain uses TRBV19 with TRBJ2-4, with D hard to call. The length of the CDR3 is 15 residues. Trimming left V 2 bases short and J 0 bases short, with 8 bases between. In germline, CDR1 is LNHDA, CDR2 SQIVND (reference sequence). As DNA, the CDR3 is TGTGCCAGTAGTATAACTATACTAGCCAAAAACATTCAGTACTTC. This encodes CASSITILAKNIQYF. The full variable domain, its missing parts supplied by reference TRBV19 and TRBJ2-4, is DGGITQSPKYLFRKEGQNVTLSCEQNLNHDAMYWYRQDPGQGLRLIYYSQIVNDFQKGDIAEGYSVSREKKESFPLTVTSAQKNPTAFYLCASSITILAKNIQYFGAGTRLSVL.

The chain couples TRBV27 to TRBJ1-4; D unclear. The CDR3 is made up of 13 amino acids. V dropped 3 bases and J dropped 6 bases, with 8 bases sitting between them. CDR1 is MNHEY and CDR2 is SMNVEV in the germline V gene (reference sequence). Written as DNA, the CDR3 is TGTGCCAGCAGTTTCGGGTTGTATGAAAAACTGTTTTTT. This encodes CASSFGLYEKLFF.